The 30 T cell receptor beta chains in this list originate from one sample, sequenced in a study of T cells in Graves' hyperthyroidism and ophthalmopathy. TCR beta CDR3 region amplification was performed from RNA transcripts. HTBI primers drove first-round RT-PCR of the TCR CDR3. TCRdb fed the multiplex PCR reads into MiXCR, producing one record per CDR3 protein. This table holds hundreds of thousands of distinct CDR3 sequences, over 15% found once. Material for sequencing was blood. Receptor source: a young woman with Graves' hyperthyroidism.

This clonotype was detected ten times or more. CDR3: CASSERRGTEAFF. CDR3 DNA: TGTGCCAGCAGTGAAAGGAGGGGCACTGAAGCTTTCTTT. The gene calls are TRBV2 and TRBJ1-1, with D tentatively TRBD1 (5 bases). The germline CDR1 and CDR2 sequences are SNHLY and FYNNEI. Trimming removed 2 bases from V and 4 bases from J, with 8 bases in between. The CDR3 runs to 13 residues.

This clonotype appeared many times. V and J are TRBV12-3 or TRBV12-4 and TRBJ1-5; 7 nucleotides agree with TRBD1. This CDR3 has 14 residues. Trimming cost V 5 bases and J 4 bases; bases outside gene matches: 5. CDR3 DNA: TGTGCCAGCAGTACCGGGACAGATAATCAGCCCCAGCATTTT. This sequence encodes CASSTGTDNQPQHF.

The chain joins TRBV28 to TRBJ1-1; no clear D. Per germline, CDR1 MDHEN and CDR2 SYDVKM. CDR3 length: 16 amino acids. The CDR3 sequence is CVCTLRPVGMNTEAFF. The CDR3 DNA follows: TGTGTCTGCACTCTTCGGCCAGTGGGCATGAACACTGAAGCTTTCTTT. Full variable domain (rest looked up from reference TRBV28 and TRBJ1-1): DVKVTQSSRYLVKRTGEKVFLECVQDMDHENMFWYRQDPGLGLRLIYFSYDVKMKEKGDIPEGYSVSREKKERFSLILESASTNQTSMYLCVCTLRPVGMNTEAFFGQGTRLTVV.

This clonotype has ten or more counts. The chain carries TRBV25-1 and TRBJ2-7; D is tentatively TRBD1 or TRBD2 (5 bases each). This CDR3 has 15 residues. Trimming stripped 6 bases from V and 1 base from J, with 16 bases between. CDR1 is MGHDK and CDR2 is SYGVNS in the germline V gene. Written as DNA, the CDR3 is TGTGCCAGCAGCCCCACCCGAGGGGCTTCCTACGAGCAGTACTTC. Its translation is CASSPTRGASYEQYF.

In this sample, this clonotype turned up many times. V is TRBV2 and J is TRBJ1-1; D ambiguous. V lost 5 bases and J lost 5, with 12 bases in between. The length of the CDR3 is 13 residues. CDR1 and CDR2 from the germline V gene are SNHLY and FYNNEI. The CDR3 reads CASSPPTGTEAFF. CDR3 bases: TGTGCCAGCAGTCCGCCCACCGGGACTGAAGCTTTCTTT.

This clonotype appeared many times. V is TRBV20-1 and J is TRBJ2-5, with 15 bases fitting TRBD2. From germline, CDR1 is DFQATT and CDR2 SNEGSKA (reference sequence). The CDR3 sequence is 18 residues long. Trimming removed 0 bases from V and 1 base from J; junction bases left unmatched: 6. The CDR3, as DNA: TGCAGTGCTAGAGATCGGACTAGCGGGGGGGCCACCCAAGAGACCCAGTACTTC. Its translation: CSARDRTSGGATQETQYF.

The table lists this clonotype with many counts. V gene TRBV29-1 combines with J gene TRBJ2-7; the D gene could be TRBD1 or TRBD2 (5 bases each). The CDR3 sequence is 14 residues long. CDR1 SQVTM and CDR2 ANQGSEA come from the germline V gene. V lost 6 bases, J lost 3 bases, and 18 bases lay in between. CDR3 amino acids: CSVALRTGGYEQYF. The CDR3 nucleotides are TGCAGCGTCGCCTTGAGGACTGGGGGCTACGAGCAGTACTTC.

This clonotype was seen repeatedly, ten times or more. The chain uses TRBV12-5 and TRBJ2-2; weak D call: TRBD1 (5 bases). The CDR3 loop spans 15 amino acids. Germline V lookup: CDR1 LGHNT, CDR2 FRNRAP. With 9 bases removed from V and 3 bases from J, the gap between germline ends came to 17 bases. CDR3 residues: CASSPGRAYTGELFF. Here the CDR3 DNA reads TGTGCTAGCTCGCCCGGCAGGGCTTACACCGGGGAGCTGTTTTTT. Filled out from reference TRBV12-5 and TRBJ2-2, the complete variable domain reads DARVTQTPRHKVTEMGQEVTMRCQPILGHNTVFWYRQTMMQGLELLAYFRNRAPLDDSGMPKDRFSAEMPDATLATLKIQPSEPRDSAVYFCASSPGRAYTGELFFGEGSRLTVL.

The gene calls are TRBV11-2 and TRBJ1-1; TRBD1 is a possible D gene (6 bases). Between the trimmed V and J ends, which lost 3 bases and 8 bases, there was a span of 16 bases. Germline CDR1 reads SGHAT; CDR2 reads FQNNGV. The CDR3 length is 14 residues. CDR3 sequence (DNA): TGTGCCAGCAGCTTTAAAGGGGGGGGACTCGAAGCTTTCTTT. Its protein is CASSFKGGGLEAFF.

In its sample, this clonotype was seen many times. This chain joins TRBV4-1 and TRBJ1-5, with 7 bases matching TRBD1. V was clipped by 3 bases and J by 4 bases; unmatched bases: 6. Germline V CDR1 and CDR2: MGHRA, YSYEKL. This CDR3 is 15 amino acids long. CDR3 protein: CASSHIGTDNQPQHF. CDR3 DNA: TGCGCCAGCAGCCATATCGGGACAGATAATCAGCCCCAGCATTTT.

This clonotype was detected only a few times. This chain joins TRBV5-5 and TRBJ2-5; D gene uncertain. This CDR3 is built from 16 residues. CDR1 and CDR2 from the germline V gene are SGHKS and YYEKEE (reference sequence). V was cut by 4 bases and J by 4 bases, with 20 bases left in between. The CDR3 region is CASSDGPETMRETQYF. The CDR3 region has the DNA TGTGCCAGCAGCGACGGACCCGAGACAATGAGAGAGACCCAGTACTTC.

This clonotype was recorded at least ten times. This may be a read error, as it is one base from a much larger clone. The J gene is TRBJ1-1, the V gene TRBV6-1; TRBD1 is a possible D gene (6 bases). The CDR3 length is 13 residues. Germline values: CDR1 MNHNS, CDR2 SASEGT. The CDR3 DNA sequence: TGTGCCAGCAGTCGGGACATCAACACTGAAGTTTTCTTT. This gives the protein CASSRDINTEVFF.

This clonotype was counted ten times or more. The J gene is TRBJ2-7, the V gene TRBV6-2 or TRBV6-3; 7 nucleotides agree with TRBD1. CDR1 is MNHEY and CDR2 is SVGEGT in the germline V gene. This CDR3 spans 14 amino acids. V was pared by 4 bases and J by 2 bases, with 5 bases of the junction left unmatched. In nucleotides, the CDR3 is TGTGCCAGCAGTTTCCGGGACAGAACCTACGAGCAGTACTTC. Its protein product is CASSFRDRTYEQYF.

This clonotype showed up many times. The CDR3 here is CAWSVLDEQYF. The CDR3 DNA is TGTGCCTGGAGTGTATTAGACGAGCAGTACTTC. The chain joins TRBV30 to TRBJ2-7; no definite D call. The germline gives CDR1 GTSNPN, CDR2 SVGIG (reference sequence). V lost 0 bases, J lost 5 bases, and 5 bases lay in between. This CDR3 has 11 residues.

This clonotype occurred many times. This chain uses TRBV28 with TRBJ2-6; 10 nucleotides agree with TRBD2. Trimming cost V 10 bases and J 4 bases; bases outside gene matches: 10. CDR1 is MDHEN and CDR2 is SYDVKM in the germline V gene. This CDR3 has 16 amino acids. This chain's CDR3 is CATQRGGIAGANVLTF. The CDR3 DNA is TGTGCCACCCAGCGGGGGGGAATCGCCGGGGCCAACGTCCTGACTTTC.

This clonotype was seen a few times. J is TRBJ2-3 and V is TRBV13; 7 nucleotides agree with TRBD2. The CDR3 is 15 amino acids. With 4 bases clipped from V and 7 bases from J, the junction kept 11 bases outside the gene matches. Germline V gene data show CDR1 as PRHDT and CDR2 as FYEKMQ (reference sequence). DNA of the CDR3: TGTGCCAGCAGCTACGAAGCGGGACGGATTTATACGCAGTATTTT. This translates into CASSYEAGRIYTQYF. The full variable domain, with the rest looked up from reference TRBV13 and TRBJ2-3, is AAGVIQSPRHLIKEKRETATLKCYPIPRHDTVYWYQQGPGQDPQFLISFYEKMQSDKGSIPDRFSAQQFSDYHSELNMSSLELGDSALYFCASSYEAGRIYTQYFGPGTRLTVL.

In its sample, this clonotype was seen many times. J is TRBJ1-2 and V is TRBV29-1; the D gene is possibly TRBD1 (5 bases). This CDR3 is built from 13 residues. Trimming removed 4 bases at V and 4 bases at J, with 13 bases between. Germline V lookup: CDR1 SQVTM, CDR2 ANQGSEA. CDR3 loop: CSVAGRRGYGYTF. CDR3 DNA sequence: TGCAGCGTTGCAGGGCGAAGGGGCTATGGCTACACCTTC.

V and J are TRBV6-2 or TRBV6-3 and TRBJ1-1; D uncertain. This CDR3 has 13 amino acids. CDR1 and CDR2 (germline): MNHEY, SVGEGT. Trimming left V 6 bases short and J 1 base short, with 9 bases between. CDR3: CASRTFGNTEAFF. The CDR3, as DNA: TGTGCCAGCAGAACGTTTGGGAACACTGAAGCTTTCTTT.

The rearrangement links TRBV3-1 to TRBJ2-7; D ambiguous. The V end was cut by 0 bases, the J end by 4 bases, with 7 bases between. Germline values: CDR1 LGHDT, CDR2 YNNKEL (reference sequence). The CDR3 consists of 13 residues. This chain's CDR3 is CASSQDSLYEQYF. In DNA, the CDR3 is TGTGCCAGCAGCCAAGACAGTCTTTACGAGCAGTACTTC.

This clonotype was seen only a few times. This may stem from a read error, because a much larger clone lies one nucleotide away. V usage is TRBV12-5 and J usage is TRBJ1-1; D unresolved. The germline V gene has CDR1 LGHNT and CDR2 FRNRAP. This CDR3 has 19 amino acids. V was pared by 0 bases and J by 2 bases, with 22 bases between. The CDR3 sequence is CASGLVLPEPGWGNTEAFF. In DNA, the CDR3 is TGTGCTAGTGGTTTGGTTCTTCCCGAGCCAGGCTGGGGAAACACTGAAGCTTTCTTT.

The V and J genes are TRBV4-1 and TRBJ1-2; D is uncertain. The V end was cut by 4 bases, the J end by 2 bases, with 11 bases between. The CDR3 extends over 14 amino acids. Germline CDR1 MGHRA, CDR2 YSYEKL. This chain's CDR3 is CASSLTDGNYGYTF. The DNA for the CDR3 is TGCGCCAGCAGCCTGACCGATGGCAACTATGGCTACACCTTC.

This clonotype was seen repeatedly, ten times or more. The chain couples TRBV6-1 to TRBJ1-2; D is ambiguous. Germline values: CDR1 MNHNS, CDR2 SASEGT. The CDR3 is 16 residues long. V was cut by 6 bases and J by 3 bases, with 20 bases left in between. The CDR3 region has the DNA TGTGCCAGCAGCGGCGGGTCAGAAGGGATTGACTATGGCTACACCTTC. Translated: CASSGGSEGIDYGYTF.

This clonotype came up many times. The chain employs TRBV9 and TRBJ1-1; 7 bases align to TRBD1. CDR3 length: 17 residues. The trim removed 3 bases at V and 2 bases at J, leaving 13 bases unmatched. CDR1 and CDR2 from the germline V gene are SGDLS and YYNGEE. DNA for the CDR3: TGTGCCAGCAGCGATTCCCCTCGCGGGACAGTAAACACTGAAGCTTTCTTT. As protein: CASSDSPRGTVNTEAFF.

This clonotype was counted only a few times. The chain is built from TRBV12-3 or TRBV12-4 and TRBJ1-6; a weak D match, TRBD1 (5 bases). The CDR3 spans 12 residues. The V gene lost 7 bases and the J gene lost 8 bases, with 9 bases spanning the gap. The CDR3 protein is CASTLGDSPLHF. CDR3 DNA: TGTGCCAGCACCTTAGGGGATTCACCCCTCCACTTT.

Remarks on this clonotype: A single base separates this from a much larger clone, so it may be a read error. The chain is built from TRBV18 and TRBJ1-2, with D possibly being TRBD1 (5 bases). The CDR3 totals 17 residues. Trimming removed 2 bases from V and 0 bases from J, with 16 bases in between. Germline V lookup: CDR1 KGHSH, CDR2 LQKENI. The CDR3 reads CASSPALFEGPNYGYTF. The CDR3 bases are TGTGCCAGCTCACCAGCCTTGTTTGAGGGACCTAACTATGGCTACACCTTC.

The rearrangement joins TRBV7-2 to TRBJ2-6; TRBD1 might be the D (6 bases). The V end lost 2 bases, the J end lost 2 bases, and 10 bases lay between the germline ends. This CDR3 comprises 16 residues. CDR1 and CDR2 (germline): SGHTA, FQGNSA. Here the CDR3 DNA reads TGTGCCAGCAGCTTATCGGCAGGGGCTGGGGCCAACGTCCTGACTTTC. Its translation is CASSLSAGAGANVLTF. The variable domain in full, with the rest retrieved from reference TRBV7-2 and TRBJ2-6, is GAGVSQSPSNKVTEKGKDVELRCDPISGHTALYWYRQSLGQGLEFLIYFQGNSAPDKSGLPSDRFSAERTGGSVSTLTIQRTQQEDSAVYLCASSLSAGAGANVLTFGAGSRLTVL.

This clonotype was recorded a few times. The chain links TRBV18 to TRBJ2-7, with 11 bases fitting TRBD1. The V gene end was trimmed by 0 bases and the J gene end by 3 bases; junction bases not matched to a gene: 7. The CDR3 contains 17 residues. The germline V gene has CDR1 KGHSH and CDR2 LQKENI. CDR3 sequence reads: CASSPPDRGLIRYEQYF. CDR3 bases: TGTGCCAGCTCACCACCGGACAGGGGGCTAATTCGCTACGAGCAGTACTTC.

This clonotype appeared many times. This chain joins TRBV6-9 and TRBJ2-7, with a possible D match to TRBD2 (5 bases). The V gene's germline CDR1 is MNHGY and CDR2 SVAAGI. The V end was cut by 6 bases, the J end by 4 bases, with 22 bases between. The CDR3 totals 16 residues. In DNA form, the CDR3 reads TGTGCCAGCAGCCACGGTGGCGGGCCGAGATGGTACGAGCAGTACTTC. Residues: CASSHGGGPRWYEQYF.

This clonotype has at least ten counts. The rearrangement links TRBV19 to TRBJ1-5; 8 bases map to TRBD1. This CDR3 has 15 amino acids. The V gene's germline CDR1 is LNHDA and CDR2 SQIVND (reference sequence). Trimming cost V 1 base and J 2 bases; bases outside gene matches: 1. The CDR3 loop is CASSIAGGRNQPQHF. CDR3 bases: TGTGCCAGTAGTATAGCAGGGGGCCGCAATCAGCCCCAGCATTTT. The entire variable domain, with the rest obtained from reference TRBV19 and TRBJ1-5, is as follows: DGGITQSPKYLFRKEGQNVTLSCEQNLNHDAMYWYRQDPGQGLRLIYYSQIVNDFQKGDIAEGYSVSREKKESFPLTVTSAQKNPTAFYLCASSIAGGRNQPQHFGDGTRLSIL.

This clonotype was counted at least ten times. The genes are TRBV11-2 and TRBJ2-2; TRBD2 agrees at 11 bases. The CDR3 spans 17 residues. J gave up 6 bases and V 2 bases, and 8 bases lay outside the gene matches. Germline V gives CDR1 SGHAT, CDR2 FQNNGV. The CDR3, as DNA: TGTGCCAGCAGCTTAAGTCAACTAGCGGGGGTATCCGGGGAGCTGTTTTTT. Translated, it gives CASSLSQLAGVSGELFF.